These T cell receptor beta chains were read from a single sample in a study of blood T cell repertoires in COVID-19. Sequencing was performed with immunoSEQ multiplex PCR; in TCRdb, only in-frame clones are kept and a portion is missing. The sample holds under 300,000 clones, 86% seen once. The sample taken for sequencing was peripheral blood. These TCRs come from a man in his sixties with acute or convalescent COVID-19. The CDR3 runs from the conserved cysteine through the conserved F or W. Each record gives: CDR3 length, V gene, clone size, D gene, J gene, CDR3 DNA, CDR3 protein. The D gene is left open where the match is weak. Part of the rows lack a size; the others show once, few, many or a class for expanded clones.

>14|TRBV3-1/TRBV3-2|-|TRBD2|TRBJ2-1
TGTGCCAGTGGGACTAGCGGGGATTACAATGAGCAGTTCTTC
CASGTSGDYNEQFF
>13|TRBV11-2|few|-|TRBJ1-1
TGTGCCAGCAGCTTAGACCGGGACACTGAAGCTTTCTTT
CASSLDRDTEAFF
>14|TRBV10-3|-|TRBD1|TRBJ1-6
TGTGCCATCAGTGAGGAGGACAGGGGTTCACCCCTCCACTTT
CAISEEDRGSPLHF
>17|TRBV2|-|TRBD2|TRBJ2-3
TGTGCCAGCAGGGCCCTCGGGACTAGCGGGAGCACAGATACGCAGTATTTT
CASRALGTSGSTDTQYF
>14|TRBV2|-|TRBD1|TRBJ1-2
TGTGCCAGCCTACAGGGGGGTAGGTACTATGGCTACACCTTC
CASLQGGRYYGYTF
>14|TRBV6-5|-|-|TRBJ2-7
TGTGCCAGCAGTTACCAGGTTTACGCCTACGAGCAGTACTTC
CASSYQVYAYEQYF
>13|TRBV28|-|-|TRBJ1-2
TGTGCCAGCCGCCTCCAGGGGTTCGATGGCTACACCTTC
CASRLQGFDGYTF
>16|TRBV5-1|-|-|TRBJ2-6
TGCGCCAGCAGCCCCGGACAGTACTCTGGGGCCAACGTCCTGACTTTC
CASSPGQYSGANVLTF
>16|TRBV10-3|once|TRBD1|TRBJ2-7
TGTGCCATCAGCGGACAGGGGGCTAATAATCCCTACGAGCAGTACTTC
CAISGQGANNPYEQYF
>13|TRBV9|-|-|TRBJ2-5
TGTGCCAGCAGCTCCGCGGGGCGTGAGACCCAGTACTTC
CASSSAGRETQYF
>14|TRBV11-3|-|-|TRBJ2-7
TGTGCCAGCAGCATCCGACAGGACGGATCCGAGCAGTACTTC
CASSIRQDGSEQYF
>13|TRBV18|-|-|TRBJ1-2
TGTGCCAGCTCACCGGCGGGGGCTGGTGGCTACACCTTC
CASSPAGAGGYTF
>15|TRBV7-9|-|TRBD2|TRBJ2-2
TGTGCCAGCAGCGTCCTAGCGGGCAACACCGGGGAGCTGTTTTTT
CASSVLAGNTGELFF
>15|TRBV7-9|-|-|TRBJ2-5
TGTGCCAGCAGCTCGTTGGGAGGTGACCAAGAGACCCAGTACTTC
CASSSLGGDQETQYF
>14|TRBV5-6|-|-|TRBJ2-3
TGTGCCAGCTCCGCCATGGGAGGGGGAGATACGCAGTATTTT
CASSAMGGGDTQYF
>14|TRBV10-3|-|TRBD2|TRBJ2-2
TGTGCCATCAGGTCGGGGGGGAACACCGGGGAGCTGTTTTTT
CAIRSGGNTGELFF
>13|TRBV5-4|-|-|TRBJ2-5
TGTGCCAGCAGCCTCCCCGGGATCGAGACCCAGTACTTC
CASSLPGIETQYF
>18|TRBV2|-|TRBD2|TRBJ2-5
TGTGCCAGCGGAGGTTCCGGGACTAGCGGGAGGGCCGGCGAGACCCAGTACTTC
CASGGSGTSGRAGETQYF
>17|TRBV7-8|-|TRBD2|TRBJ2-3
TGTGCCAGCAGCTCCCCGGGGGGGCAGTCCAGCACAGATACGCAGTATTTT
CASSSPGGQSSTDTQYF
>16|TRBV5-1|-|TRBD2|TRBJ2-5
TGCGCCAGCAGCCCCGGGACTAGCGGAGTCCAAGAGACCCAGTACTTC
CASSPGTSGVQETQYF
>12|TRBV7-9|-|-|TRBJ2-5
TGTGCCAGCAGCTTGGAGCCATCTAGCGCAAACTTC
CASSLEPSSANF
>14|TRBV30|-|-|TRBJ1-2
TGTGCCTGGAGTGACGGGTGGCAGAACTATGGCTACACCTTC
CAWSDGWQNYGYTF
>15|TRBV28|-|-|TRBJ2-6
TGTGCCAGCAGTCCCCAAGAGTCTGGGGCCAACGTCCTGACTTTC
CASSPQESGANVLTF
>14|TRBV11-1|-|TRBD2|TRBJ2-5
TGTGCCAGCAGCTTAGCGGGAGGGCAAGAGACCCAGTACTTC
CASSLAGGQETQYF
>15|TRBV6-5|-|TRBD1|TRBJ2-1
TGTGCCAGCAGTTCGTACAGGGGCCGGGGCAATGAGCAGTTCTTC
CASSSYRGRGNEQFF
>16|TRBV6-2/TRBV6-3|-|TRBD1|TRBJ2-5
TGTGCCAGCAGTTACTTTATTGGACAGGGCAAAGAGACCCAGTACTTC
CASSYFIGQGKETQYF
>17|TRBV5-4|-|TRBD2|TRBJ2-3
TGTGCCAGCAGCTGGGGACTAGCGGGCGCCAGCACAGATACGCAGTATTTT
CASSWGLAGASTDTQYF
>14|TRBV30|once|-|TRBJ2-5
TGTGCCTGGAGTGGGGACGCCACAGGGGAGACCCAGTACTTC
CAWSGDATGETQYF
>13|TRBV30|-|TRBD1|TRBJ1-2
TGTGCCTGGAGGGACAGGGGAATTGATGGCTACACCTTC
CAWRDRGIDGYTF
>15|TRBV7-9|-|TRBD1|TRBJ1-1
TGTGCCAGCAGCTTAGCTGGACAGGGATTGGCTGAAGCTTTCTTT
CASSLAGQGLAEAFF
>17|TRBV5-1|-|TRBD2|TRBJ2-1
TGCGCCAGCAGCTTAGGGACTAGCGGGAGGGCTCGCAATGAGCAGTTCTTC
CASSLGTSGRARNEQFF
>15|TRBV27|few|-|TRBJ1-2
TGTGCCAGCAGTTCCATACGGTCACCCCCCTATGGCTACACCTTC
CASSSIRSPPYGYTF
>17|TRBV5-1|-|-|TRBJ1-4
TGCGCCAGCAGCTTGGCCGGGAGCCTGGAAGTTAATGAAAAACTGTTTTTT
CASSLAGSLEVNEKLFF
>15|TRBV7-2|-|TRBD1|TRBJ2-3
TGTGCCAGCAGTCGACAGGGTGTAATTACAGATACGCAGTATTTT
CASSRQGVITDTQYF
>15|TRBV11-3|-|TRBD2|TRBJ2-3
TGTGCCAGCAGCGGGGAGGGCGGGCGCACAGATACGCAGTATTTT
CASSGEGGRTDTQYF
>16|TRBV4-1|-|-|TRBJ2-3
TGCGCCAGCAGCCAAGTCAAAGGAGGACCCCCAGATACGCAGTATTTT
CASSQVKGGPPDTQYF
>12|TRBV2|-|-|TRBJ2-1
TGTGCCAGCAGTGGACTAGTTCTAAGGCAGTTCTTC
CASSGLVLRQFF
>17|TRBV4-1|-|TRBD1|TRBJ1-4
TGCGCCAGCAGCCAAGCAGGGGGGCCCGCAACTAATGAAAAACTGTTTTTT
CASSQAGGPATNEKLFF
>14|TRBV27|-|TRBD1|TRBJ1-2
TGTGCCAGCAGTTTTGCAGGGGGGAACTATGGCTACACCTTC
CASSFAGGNYGYTF
>19|TRBV2|few|-|TRBJ1-3
TGTGCCAGCAGTGATCTGGGCACGAGCCTTTACCTCTCTGGAAACACCATATATTTT
CASSDLGTSLYLSGNTIYF
>16|TRBV4-1|-|-|TRBJ2-7
TGCGCCAGCAGCCAAGAACAAGCTAGCTTTACCGACGAGCAGTACTTC
CASSQEQASFTDEQYF
>14|TRBV30|once|TRBD1|TRBJ2-3
TGTGCCTGGAGCCTAGGGAAGGGGGCGCCTACGCAGTATTTT
CAWSLGKGAPTQYF
>11|TRBV6-5|-|-|TRBJ2-7
TGTGCCAGCAGCCCCCTACGCGAGCAGTACTTC
CASSPLREQYF
>17|TRBV4-3|-|-|TRBJ2-2
TGCGCCAGCAGCCCCGGTGTGTGGGGAGCGAACACCGGGGAGCTGTTTTTT
CASSPGVWGANTGELFF
>18|TRBV7-9|-|-|TRBJ1-6
TGTGCCAGCAGCTTTTCATCGACAGCGAGCAACTCTGATTCACCCCTCCACTTT
CASSFSSTASNSDSPLHF
>14|TRBV27|-|TRBD1|TRBJ2-7
TGTGCCAGCAGTTGGAGGGACAGGGACTACGAGCAGTACTTC
CASSWRDRDYEQYF
>12|TRBV13|-|TRBD2|TRBJ2-7
TGTGCCAGCAGCTTTAGGGAGGGAGAGCAGTACTTC
CASSFREGEQYF
>13|TRBV21-1|-|-|TRBJ2-2
TGTGCCTGTGGACTAGCGGGAGTCGGGGAGCTGTTTTTT
CACGLAGVGELFF
>14|TRBV7-8|-|-|TRBJ2-1
TGTGCCAGCAGCTTAGACAGGGCCATGAATGAGCAGTTCTTC
CASSLDRAMNEQFF